This TCR beta chain was recorded in a study of regulatory T cells in long-lasting Graves disease. CDR3 length: 12 amino acids. V shed 5 bases and J shed 7 bases, with 8 bases lying between them. Time point meaning: persistent/refractory GD, antithyroid drugs over 5 years with positive TRAb. The TCR library used RNA extracted from PBMCs. An endocrinology department in Xi'an, China, supplied the patients. This clonotype has ten or more counts. According to the study, TCR beta libraries were built with iRepertoire HTBI primers and CDR3-region Arm-PCR. TCRdb re-analysed the multiplex PCR reads in MiXCR, keeping a single row per CDR3 protein. The sample has 400,000 to 500,000 distinct CDR3 sequences; approximately 21% are singletons.

The source of this sequence is a female donor with Graves disease. J is TRBJ2-2 and V is TRBV12-3 or TRBV12-4; no clear D. Sequencing used peripheral blood mononuclear cells (PBMCs), obtained when the disease was refractory, from a patient treated with antithyroid drugs. The CDR3 spells CASSENHGELFF. DNA of the CDR3: TGTGCCAGCAGTGAAAATCACGGGGAGCTGTTTTTT.